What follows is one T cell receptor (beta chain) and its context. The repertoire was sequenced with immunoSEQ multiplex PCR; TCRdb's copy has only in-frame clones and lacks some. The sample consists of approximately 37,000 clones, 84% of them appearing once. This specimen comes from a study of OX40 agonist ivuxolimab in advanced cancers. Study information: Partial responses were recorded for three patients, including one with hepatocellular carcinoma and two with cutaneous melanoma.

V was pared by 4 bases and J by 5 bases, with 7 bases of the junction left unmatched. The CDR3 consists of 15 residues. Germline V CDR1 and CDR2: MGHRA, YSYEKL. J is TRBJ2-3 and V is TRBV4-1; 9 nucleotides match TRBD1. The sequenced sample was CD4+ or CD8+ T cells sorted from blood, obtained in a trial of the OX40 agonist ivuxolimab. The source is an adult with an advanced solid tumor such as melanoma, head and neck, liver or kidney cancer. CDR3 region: CASSPDRGAGDTQYF. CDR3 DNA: TGCGCCAGCAGCCCGGACAGGGGCGCGGGAGATACGCAGTATTTT.